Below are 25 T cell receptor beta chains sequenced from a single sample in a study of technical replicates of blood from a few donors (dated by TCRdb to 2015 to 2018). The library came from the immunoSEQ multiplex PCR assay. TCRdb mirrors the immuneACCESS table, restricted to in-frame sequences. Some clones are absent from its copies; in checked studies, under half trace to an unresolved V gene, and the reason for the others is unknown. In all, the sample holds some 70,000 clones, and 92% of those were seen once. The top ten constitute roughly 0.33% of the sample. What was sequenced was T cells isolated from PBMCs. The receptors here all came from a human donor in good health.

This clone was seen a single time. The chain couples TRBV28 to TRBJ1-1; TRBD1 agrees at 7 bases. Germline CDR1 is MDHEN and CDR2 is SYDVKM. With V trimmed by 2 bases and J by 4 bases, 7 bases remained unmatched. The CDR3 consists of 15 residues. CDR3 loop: CASSLKTQGSTEAFF. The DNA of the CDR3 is TGTGCCAGCAGTTTAAAGACACAGGGGAGCACTGAAGCTTTCTTT. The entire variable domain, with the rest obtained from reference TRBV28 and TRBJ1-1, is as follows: DVKVTQSSRYLVKRTGEKVFLECVQDMDHENMFWYRQDPGLGLRLIYFSYDVKMKEKGDIPEGYSVSREKKERFSLILESASTNQTSMYLCASSLKTQGSTEAFFGQGTRLTVV.

The CDR3 loop is CASSLGRIRNQPQHF. In nucleotides, the CDR3 is TGTGCCAGCAGCTTAGGGAGGATTCGCAATCAGCCCCAGCATTTT. The chain couples TRBV7-8 to TRBJ1-5, with D unclear. V lost 1 base and J lost 2, with 9 bases in between. This CDR3 region has 15 residues. Per germline, CDR1 SGHVS and CDR2 FQNEAQ.

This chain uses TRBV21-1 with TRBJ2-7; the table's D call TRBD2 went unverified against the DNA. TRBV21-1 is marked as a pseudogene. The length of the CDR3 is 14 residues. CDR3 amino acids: CASTIDASWGEQYF. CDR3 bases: TGTGCCAGCACAATAGACGCTAGCTGGGGCGAGCAGTACTTC.

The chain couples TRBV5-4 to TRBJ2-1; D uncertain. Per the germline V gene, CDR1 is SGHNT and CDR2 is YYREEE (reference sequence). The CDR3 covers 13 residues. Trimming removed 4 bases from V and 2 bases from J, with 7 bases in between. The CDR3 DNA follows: TGTGCCAGCAGCCAGGCGACCTACAATGAGCAGTTCTTC. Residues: CASSQATYNEQFF.

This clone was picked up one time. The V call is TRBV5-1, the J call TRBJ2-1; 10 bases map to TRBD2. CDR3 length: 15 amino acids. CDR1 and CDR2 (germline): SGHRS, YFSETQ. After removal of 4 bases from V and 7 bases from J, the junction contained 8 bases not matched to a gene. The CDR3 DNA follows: TGCGCCAGCAGCCCCAGCGGGAGGGCCAATAATGAGCAGTTCTTC. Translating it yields CASSPSGRANNEQFF.

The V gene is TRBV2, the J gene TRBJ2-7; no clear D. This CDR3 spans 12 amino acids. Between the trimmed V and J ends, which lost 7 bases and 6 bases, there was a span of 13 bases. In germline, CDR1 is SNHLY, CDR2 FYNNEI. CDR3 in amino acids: CASNLPPGEQYF. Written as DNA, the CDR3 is TGTGCCAGCAACCTCCCACCGGGCGAGCAGTACTTC.

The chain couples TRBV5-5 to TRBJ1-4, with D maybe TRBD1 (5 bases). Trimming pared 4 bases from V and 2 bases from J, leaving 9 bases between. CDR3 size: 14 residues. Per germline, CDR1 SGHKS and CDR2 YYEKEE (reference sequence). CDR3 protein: CASSQGWTNEKLFF. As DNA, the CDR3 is TGTGCCAGCAGCCAGGGTTGGACTAATGAAAAACTGTTTTTT. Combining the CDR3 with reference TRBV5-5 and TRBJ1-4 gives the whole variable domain DAGVTQSPTHLIKTRGQQVTLRCSPISGHKSVSWYQQVLGQGPQFIFQYYEKEERGRGNFPDRFSARQFPNYSSELNVNALLLGDSALYLCASSQGWTNEKLFFGSGTQLSVL.

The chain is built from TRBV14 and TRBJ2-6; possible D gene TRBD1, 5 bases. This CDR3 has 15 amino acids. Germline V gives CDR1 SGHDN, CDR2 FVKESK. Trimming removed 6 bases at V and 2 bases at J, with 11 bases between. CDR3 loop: CASRHIRAGANVLTF. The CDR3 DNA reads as TGTGCCAGCAGACACATCAGGGCTGGGGCCAACGTCCTGACTTTC.

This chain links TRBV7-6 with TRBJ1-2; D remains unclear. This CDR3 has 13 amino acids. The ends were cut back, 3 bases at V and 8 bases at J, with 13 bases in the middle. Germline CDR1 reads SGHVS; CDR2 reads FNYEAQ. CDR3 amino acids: CASSLSVLSGYTF. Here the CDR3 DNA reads TGTGCCAGCAGCTTGTCTGTCCTGAGCGGCTACACCTTC.

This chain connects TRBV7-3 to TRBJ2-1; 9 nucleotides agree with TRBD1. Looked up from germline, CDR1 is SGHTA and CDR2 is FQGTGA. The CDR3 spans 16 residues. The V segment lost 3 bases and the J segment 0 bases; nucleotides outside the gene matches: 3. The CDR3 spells CASSFTGGSSYNEQFF. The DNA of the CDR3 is TGTGCCAGCAGCTTCACAGGGGGCAGCTCCTACAATGAGCAGTTCTTC.

In DNA, the CDR3 is TGCGCCAGCAGCCAAGAGAAGCTAACTAATGAAAAACTGTTTTTT. Protein sequence: CASSQEKLTNEKLFF. J is TRBJ1-4 and V is TRBV4-3, with D uncertain. Per the germline V gene, CDR1 is LGHNA and CDR2 is YSLEER. This CDR3 contains 15 residues. Trimming shortened V by 0 bases and J by 1 base, and 6 bases separated the two germline ends.

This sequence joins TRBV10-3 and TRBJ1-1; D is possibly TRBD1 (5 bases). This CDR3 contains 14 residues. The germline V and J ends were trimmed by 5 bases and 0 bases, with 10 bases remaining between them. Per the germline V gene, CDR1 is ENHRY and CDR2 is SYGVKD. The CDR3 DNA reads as TGTGCCATCAGTCCGACAGTTATGAACACTGAAGCTTTCTTT. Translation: CAISPTVMNTEAFF.

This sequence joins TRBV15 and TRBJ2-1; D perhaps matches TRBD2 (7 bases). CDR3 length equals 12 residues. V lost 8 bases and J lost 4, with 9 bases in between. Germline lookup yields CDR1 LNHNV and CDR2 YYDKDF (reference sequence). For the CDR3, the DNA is TGTGCCACCGGGGGGGCTTACAATGAGCAGTTCTTC. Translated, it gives CATGGAYNEQFF.

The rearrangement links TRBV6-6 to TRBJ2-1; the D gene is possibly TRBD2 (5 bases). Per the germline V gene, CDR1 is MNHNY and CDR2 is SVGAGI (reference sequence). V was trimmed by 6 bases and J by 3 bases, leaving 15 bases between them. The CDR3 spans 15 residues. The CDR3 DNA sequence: TGTGCCAGCAGACGCCTAGCCCGGGACTACAATGAGCAGTTCTTC. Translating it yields CASRRLARDYNEQFF.

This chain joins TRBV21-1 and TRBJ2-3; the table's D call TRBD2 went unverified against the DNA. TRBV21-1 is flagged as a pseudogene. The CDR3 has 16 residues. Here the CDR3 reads CASSKAAVPSTDTQYF. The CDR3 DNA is TGTGCCAGCAGCAAAGCAGCGGTTCCTAGCACAGATACGCAGTATTTT.

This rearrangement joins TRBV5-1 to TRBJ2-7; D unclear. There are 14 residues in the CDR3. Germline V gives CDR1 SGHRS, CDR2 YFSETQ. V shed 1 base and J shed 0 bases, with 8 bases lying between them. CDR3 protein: CASSLTVSSYEQYF. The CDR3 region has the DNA TGCGCCAGCAGCTTGACAGTGAGCTCCTACGAGCAGTACTTC.

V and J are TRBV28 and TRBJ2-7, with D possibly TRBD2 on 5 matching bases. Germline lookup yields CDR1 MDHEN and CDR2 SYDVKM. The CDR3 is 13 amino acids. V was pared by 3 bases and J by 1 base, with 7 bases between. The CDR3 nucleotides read TGTGCCAGCAGTTTCGGGGTTTCCTACGAGCAGTACTTC. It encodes CASSFGVSYEQYF. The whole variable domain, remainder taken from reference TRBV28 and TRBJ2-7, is DVKVTQSSRYLVKRTGEKVFLECVQDMDHENMFWYRQDPGLGLRLIYFSYDVKMKEKGDIPEGYSVSREKKERFSLILESASTNQTSMYLCASSFGVSYEQYFGPGTRLTVT.

The CDR3 DNA is TGTGCCAGCAGTCCAGGGTCCCAGCCCCAGCATTTT. It yields the protein CASSPGSQPQHF. The J gene is TRBJ1-5, the V gene TRBV2, with D perhaps TRBD1 (5 bases). The CDR3 sequence is 12 residues long. V lost 5 bases and J lost 7, with 9 bases in between. Germline CDR1 reads SNHLY; CDR2 reads FYNNEI.

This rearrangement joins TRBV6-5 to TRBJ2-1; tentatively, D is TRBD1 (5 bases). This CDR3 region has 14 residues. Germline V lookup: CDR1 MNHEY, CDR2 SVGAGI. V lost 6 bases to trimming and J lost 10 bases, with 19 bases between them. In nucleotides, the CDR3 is TGTGCCAGCAGCACCCTGGTTTCTGCAGGGGAGCAGTTCTTC. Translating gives CASSTLVSAGEQFF.

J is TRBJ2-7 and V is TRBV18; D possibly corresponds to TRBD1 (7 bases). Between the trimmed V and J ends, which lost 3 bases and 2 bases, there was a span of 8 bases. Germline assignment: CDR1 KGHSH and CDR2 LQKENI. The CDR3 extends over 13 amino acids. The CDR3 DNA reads TGTGCCAGCTCACCCAGGGGGGCCTACGAGCAGTACTTC. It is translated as CASSPRGAYEQYF.

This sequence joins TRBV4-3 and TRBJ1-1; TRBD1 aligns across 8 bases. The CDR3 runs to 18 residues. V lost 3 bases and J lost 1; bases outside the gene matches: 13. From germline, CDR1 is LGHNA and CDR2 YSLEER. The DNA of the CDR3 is TGCGCCAGCAGCCATATTTTAATCGGGACAGGTCCGAACACTGAAGCTTTCTTT. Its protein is CASSHILIGTGPNTEAFF.

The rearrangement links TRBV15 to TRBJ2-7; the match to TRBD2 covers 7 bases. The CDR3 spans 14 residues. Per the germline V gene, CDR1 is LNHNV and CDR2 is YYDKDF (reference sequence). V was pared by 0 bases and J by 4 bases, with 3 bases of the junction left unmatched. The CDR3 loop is CATSRDLGGYEQYF. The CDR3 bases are TGTGCCACCAGCAGAGATCTGGGGGGGTACGAGCAGTACTTC.

CDR3 protein: CASSLLGALTYEQYF. The DNA of the CDR3 is TGTGCCAGCAGTCTCTTGGGGGCCCTCACCTACGAGCAGTACTTC. The gene calls are TRBV27 and TRBJ2-7; possibly TRBD1 for D (6 bases). The CDR3 loop spans 15 amino acids. Looked up from germline, CDR1 is MNHEY and CDR2 is SMNVEV (reference sequence). V lost 5 bases and J 2 bases, leaving 16 bases between the germline ends.

CDR3 bases: TGTGCCAGCAGCTCGGGACTAGCGGGATCCGAGCAGTACTTC. Protein: CASSSGLAGSEQYF. The genes are TRBV7-6 and TRBJ2-7, with 13 bases lining up with TRBD2. Germline V gene lookup returns CDR1 SGHVS and CDR2 FNYEAQ. V lost 4 bases to trimming and J lost 6 bases; unmatched junction nucleotides: 3. The CDR3 covers 14 residues. Together with reference TRBV7-6 and TRBJ2-7, the CDR3 gives the full variable domain: GAGVSQSPRYKVTKRGQDVALRCDPISGHVSLYWYRQALGQGPEFLTYFNYEAQQDKSGLPNDRFSAERPEGSISTLTIQRTEQRDSAMYRCASSSGLAGSEQYFGPGTRLTVT.

The DNA for the CDR3 is TGTGCCAGCAGTGAATCAGGTACGAGCAATCAGCCCCAGCATTTT. Protein sequence: CASSESGTSNQPQHF. The chain links TRBV2 to TRBJ1-5; D not certain. CDR1 is SNHLY, CDR2 FYNNEI, per germline. Deletions cut 2 bases from V and 1 base from J, with 9 bases between. The CDR3 totals 15 residues.